These T cell receptor beta chains were read from a single sample in a study of T cell responses to AZD1222 COVID-19 vaccine. Method: immunoSEQ multiplex PCR; TCRdb's copy keeps in-frame clones and lacks some. The profile covers approximately 140,000 clones, with around 90% appearing a single time and roughly 2% taken by the ten largest. The sequencing used peripheral blood, collected 28 days after the second AZD1222 dose. These receptors came from an adult who received the AZD1222 COVID-19 vaccine. The CDR3 runs from the conserved cysteine through the conserved F or W. The size of a clone is reported for some rows only, either as once, few or many, or as a class for expanded clones.

>TRBJ2-2|-|TRBV15
CATSRVWGTGISGGLTGELFF
>TRBJ1-1|medium-sized|TRBV6-5
CASSYNEGTEAFF
>TRBJ1-2|-|TRBV9
CASSVGYGYTF
>TRBJ2-1|few|TRBV4-2
CASSQDEAVPSEQFF
>TRBJ1-2|-|TRBV27
CASTPRGSINYGYTF
>TRBJ1-3|once|TRBV19
CASSTYRGPAGNTIYF
>TRBJ1-2|-|TRBV7-3
CASSLTQGYGYTF
>TRBJ2-5|-|TRBV19
CASSMSRGGWETQYF
>TRBJ1-1|-|TRBV11-1
CASSSNRDTEAFF
>TRBJ2-4|-|TRBV18
CASSPRGTSVIAKNIQYF
>TRBJ1-5|-|TRBV6-6
CASRKVFGAEPQHF
>TRBJ2-2|-|TRBV18
CASSPPSSGELFF
>TRBJ1-1|-|TRBV15
CATSALRGTEAFF
>TRBJ1-5|-|TRBV6-6
CASSNWRDRHNQPQHF
>TRBJ2-1|-|TRBV7-2
CASSLRGPQFF
>TRBJ2-1|-|TRBV29-1
CSVDDSYNEQFF
>TRBJ1-3|-|TRBV30
CAWSLSNTIYF
>TRBJ2-7|-|TRBV12-3/TRBV12-4
CASSLFFGSEQYF
>TRBJ1-1|-|TRBV6-2/TRBV6-3
CASSVGPMNTEAFF
>TRBJ1-5|-|TRBV24-1
CATRHLGTGKINSNQPQHF
>TRBJ2-5|-|TRBV5-4
CASSLEWETQYF
>TRBJ2-3|-|TRBV5-1
CASKYGAPDTQYF
>TRBJ1-4|-|TRBV21-1
CASSKEAGEGVFF
>TRBJ2-2|-|TRBV30
CAWSHSGDSANTGELFF
>TRBJ1-2|-|TRBV30
CAWALAHYGYTF
>TRBJ2-5|-|TRBV19
CASSDSYDLPQYF
>TRBJ2-3|-|TRBV30
CAWSARTSGRTDTQYF
>TRBJ1-1|-|TRBV5-1
CASSWRSEGGTEAFF
>TRBJ1-3|-|TRBV9
CASSVADRGGSGNTIYF
>TRBJ2-2|-|TRBV19
CASRKPGGAFSGELFF
>TRBJ1-2|-|TRBV6-5
CASSYSRETNYGYTF
>TRBJ2-7|-|TRBV7-9
CASSRESGDQYF
>TRBJ1-1|-|TRBV6-5
CASSYYLGLNTEAFF
>TRBJ1-1|-|TRBV4-1
CASSQGQGARTEAFF
>TRBJ1-2|-|TRBV19
CASTQQAPYGYTF
>TRBJ1-6|-|TRBV5-1
CASSFEGVGSPLHF
>TRBJ1-6|-|TRBV11-2
CASSFLWGANNSPLHF
>TRBJ1-1|-|TRBV18
CASSQGAWTEAFF
>TRBJ1-1|-|TRBV7-9
CASSLGPGAEAFF
>TRBJ1-6|once|TRBV28
CASRFPSSPLHF
>TRBJ1-1|-|TRBV4-1
CASSQVVPRQSEAFF
>TRBJ2-1|-|TRBV9
CASSVGLVSEQFF
>TRBJ2-2|-|TRBV7-9
CASSLGLVNTGELFF
>TRBJ1-3|once|TRBV19
CASRSGNTIYF